The T cell receptor beta chain under discussion was sequenced for a study of cytotoxic CD8 clonotypes in ibrutinib-treated CLL. Study background: Mean per-sample yields comprised about 250,000 productive templates and 94,082 productive rearrangements.

The study, taken as a whole, reports: On treatment, the uncommon public clonotypes contracted or remained stable. Clonality was higher at baseline than in age-matched healthy donors and tracked circulating CD8+ T-cell counts. Clonality rose at ibrutinib response and fell back toward baseline at progression.

As regards this clone: The antigen is unknown.

Using immunoSEQ multiplex PCR, the repertoire was profiled, and TCRdb retains in-frame clones only, with some absent. The data contain 150,000 to 200,000 clones, 72% of them seen just once; the ten biggest clones take up around an eighth. The germline V gene has CDR1 SGHDN and CDR2 FVKESK. The CDR3 totals 13 residues. Trimming cost V 1 base and J 6 bases, with 9 bases left between them. The chain employs TRBV14 and TRBJ1-1; D not certain. This material consisted of PBMCs, taken after 24 months of ibrutinib treatment. The sequence derives from a human donor with chronic lymphocytic leukemia. The CDR3 nucleotides read TGTGCCAGCAGCCAAGTTCGTCTCGCTGAAGCTTTCTTT. This gives the protein CASSQVRLAEAFF.